These 20 T cell receptor beta chains were all obtained from the same sample, sequenced in a study of metastatic and nonmetastatic thyroid tumors. TCRdb reprocessed the PCR reads via MiXCR. The repertoire has more than 15,000 clones, approximately 26% of them found once; the top ten carry around 5.8%. None of the patients had undergone any treatment ahead of thyroid surgery. Source material: blood. All receptors come from a female donor with papillary thyroid cancer or a benign thyroid nodule (not recorded which). Some clones in this sample may be carry-over from other donors' samples.

With regard to this clone: One end of the junction fails to match germline, which may point to a read error. The chain links TRBV4-2 to TRBJ1-6, with D perhaps matching TRBD1 (5 bases). Germline V gene data show CDR1 as LGHNA and CDR2 as YNFKEQ. This CDR3 is 18 amino acids long. CDR3 in amino acids: CASSSSQWDLSHNSPLHF. Written as DNA, the CDR3 is TGTGCCAGCAGCAGTTCGCAATGGGACCTCTCCCATAATTCACCCCTCCACTTT.

This clone ranks as medium-sized. The V call is TRBV30, the J call TRBJ1-3; the D is unclear. The ends were cut back, 0 bases at V and 4 bases at J, with 7 bases in the middle. CDR3 length: 13 residues. Per the germline V gene, CDR1 is GTSNPN and CDR2 is SVGIG (reference sequence). The CDR3 coding sequence is TGTGCCTGGAGTGTCGCAGGAGGAAACACCATATATTTT. Its protein product is CAWSVAGGNTIYF.

At least ten counts were recorded for this clone. The chain employs TRBV20-1 and TRBJ2-3, with TRBD2 matching 10 bases. The CDR3 runs 13 residues. CDR1 DFQATT and CDR2 SNEGSKA come from the germline V gene (reference sequence). With 6 bases clipped from V and 3 bases from J, the junction kept 3 bases outside the gene matches. This CDR3 is CSAQLAGTDTQYF. The CDR3, as DNA: TGCAGTGCCCAACTAGCGGGAACAGATACGCAGTATTTT.

The chain has TRBV6-2 or TRBV6-3 and TRBJ2-1; 7 bases agree with TRBD2. Looked up from germline, CDR1 is MNHEY and CDR2 is SVGEGT. This CDR3 contains 15 residues. Losses at the gene ends were 6 bases for V and 8 bases for J; bases not matched to a gene: 13. CDR3 sequence (DNA): TGTGCCAGCAGCCCCGGACGGCGGGAGACTGATGAGCAGTTCTTC. Its protein product is CASSPGRRETDEQFF.

This clone is termed medium-sized. The chain recombines TRBV6-4 with TRBJ2-2, with D possibly TRBD1 on 6 matching bases. CDR3 length equals 14 residues. V was trimmed by 6 bases and J by 3 bases, leaving 11 bases between them. Germline V CDR1 and CDR2: MRHNA, SNTAGT. The CDR3, as DNA: TGTGCCAGCAGAGTGGGACATGACACCGGGGAGCTGTTTTTT. It translates to CASRVGHDTGELFF.

This clone was found once. The chain is built from TRBV11-2 and TRBJ1-1; D is undetermined. This CDR3 comprises 15 residues. Trimming shortened V by 5 bases and J by 5 bases, and 18 bases separated the two germline ends. Germline assignment: CDR1 SGHAT and CDR2 FQNNGV. The CDR3 DNA follows: TGTGCCAGCAGCCCGCGGACCTTCCTATTTACTGAAGCTTTCTTT. Translating gives CASSPRTFLFTEAFF.

At least ten counts were recorded for this clone. The rearrangement links TRBV7-9 to TRBJ1-1; D uncertain. Germline V lookup: CDR1 SEHNR, CDR2 FQNEAQ (reference sequence). Trimming shortened V by 5 bases and J by 4 bases, and 20 bases separated the two germline ends. This CDR3 is 16 amino acids long. This chain's CDR3 is CASSPDPRTFITEAFF. In nucleotides, the CDR3 is TGTGCCAGCAGCCCCGATCCGCGGACTTTTATCACTGAAGCTTTCTTT. Complete variable domain (other parts from reference TRBV7-9 and TRBJ1-1): DTGVSQNPRHKITKRGQNVTFRCDPISEHNRLYWYRQTLGQGPEFLTYFQNEAQLEKSRLLSDRFSAERPKGSFSTLEIQRTEQGDSAMYLCASSPDPRTFITEAFFGQGTRLTVV.

CDR3 protein: CASSQGYEQYF. In DNA form, the CDR3 reads TGTGCCAGCAGCCAAGGCTACGAGCAGTACTTC. The chain couples TRBV3-1 to TRBJ2-7, with unresolved D. Germline V gene data show CDR1 as LGHDT and CDR2 as YNNKEL (reference sequence). The CDR3 is 11 amino acids. V lost 1 base and J 3 bases, leaving 1 base between the germline ends.

This clone was detected only a few times. The chain couples TRBV4-1 to TRBJ2-4; 8 bases are a match to TRBD1. The CDR3 length is 18 residues. Unmatched junction bases numbered 9, after V lost 1 base and J lost 1 base. Per germline, CDR1 MGHRA and CDR2 YSYEKL. In DNA form, the CDR3 reads TGCGCCAGCAGCCAAGGGCCAGGACAGGGAGAGGCCAAAAACATTCAGTACTTC. Residues: CASSQGPGQGEAKNIQYF.

A few counts support this clone. The CDR3, as DNA: TGTGCCAGCAGCCAAGGACAGGGCGACACAGATACGCAGTATTTT. It encodes CASSQGQGDTDTQYF. The chain couples TRBV3-1 to TRBJ2-3; 7 bases line up with TRBD1. Trimming took 1 base from V and 2 from J; bases not matched to a gene: 3. Germline V CDR1 and CDR2: LGHDT, YNNKEL (reference sequence). The CDR3 length is 15 residues.

The rearrangement joins TRBV20-1 to TRBJ2-7, with 15 bases that match TRBD2. CDR1 is DFQATT and CDR2 is SNEGSKA in the germline V gene (reference sequence). V dropped 4 bases and J dropped 12; count of bases not matched to a gene: 10. The CDR3 contains 14 residues. CDR3 in DNA: TGCAGTGCTATAGATCTTCGGACTAGCGGGAGGGTGTACTTC. Translation: CSAIDLRTSGRVYF.

This sequence joins TRBV12-3 or TRBV12-4 and TRBJ2-5, with D tentatively TRBD2 (6 bases). The CDR3 length is 13 residues. V shed 6 bases and J shed 2 bases, with 10 bases lying between them. In DNA, the CDR3 is TGTGCCAGCAGCACTAGCCATCAAGAGACCCAGTACTTC. Protein sequence: CASSTSHQETQYF.

This clone has at least ten counts. This could be a read error, since a much larger clone is one nucleotide away. Different DNA sequences within this sample yield the same CDR3. The chain links TRBV6-4 to TRBJ2-3, with D hard to call. The germline gives CDR1 MRHNA, CDR2 SNTAGT. V dropped 3 bases and J dropped 4 bases, with 11 bases sitting between them. CDR3 length: 14 residues. The CDR3 is CASSEGPGPDTQYF. The DNA of the CDR3 is TGTGCCAGCAGTGAAGGTCCGGGCCCAGATACGCAGTATTTT.

Judged by abundance, this clone is medium-sized. The chain uses TRBV10-2 and TRBJ2-1; maybe TRBD2 (5 bases). The CDR3 has 12 residues. CDR1 is WSHSY, CDR2 SAAADI, per germline. Trimming pared 4 bases from V and 10 bases from J, leaving 11 bases between. The CDR3 DNA reads TGCGCCAGCAGTGGGACTCAACAAGAGCAGTTCTTC. This gives the protein CASSGTQQEQFF.

This rearrangement joins TRBV11-1 to TRBJ2-7; 13 nucleotides agree with TRBD2. V lost 5 bases to trimming and J lost 4 bases; unmatched junction nucleotides: 8. Germline assignment: CDR1 SGHAT and CDR2 FQDESV (reference sequence). The CDR3 has 16 residues. CDR3: CASSPGTSGKDYEQYF. In DNA, the CDR3 is TGTGCCAGCAGCCCCGGGACTAGCGGGAAAGATTACGAGCAGTACTTC.

Within the sample, this clone is medium-sized (0.01 to 0.1%). The V gene is TRBV27, the J gene TRBJ1-3, with 9 bases that match TRBD1. Per germline, CDR1 MNHEY and CDR2 SMNVEV (reference sequence). The V gene end was trimmed by 8 bases and the J gene end by 0 bases; junction bases not matched to a gene: 2. There are 14 residues in the CDR3. Here the CDR3 reads CASSTGGSGNTIYF. CDR3 nucleotides: TGTGCCAGCTCGACAGGGGGCTCTGGAAACACCATATATTTT.

This clone was recorded many times. The gene calls are TRBV3-1 and TRBJ1-1; possible D gene TRBD1, 6 bases. The CDR3 is 16 residues long. Germline assignment: CDR1 LGHDT and CDR2 YNNKEL (reference sequence). V dropped 0 bases and J dropped 1 base, with 12 bases sitting between them. In nucleotides, the CDR3 is TGTGCCAGCAGCCAAGACAGGGGCGGTTCGAACACTGAAGCTTTCTTT. Encoded protein: CASSQDRGGSNTEAFF.

The chain combines TRBV11-1 with TRBJ2-7; the match to TRBD2 covers 11 bases. The CDR3 is 16 amino acids. The germline V gene has CDR1 SGHAT and CDR2 FQDESV (reference sequence). J gave up 3 bases and V 6 bases, and 10 bases lay outside the gene matches. Here the CDR3 reads CASSSTRLAGIYEQYF. The CDR3 coding sequence is TGTGCCAGCAGTTCCACTAGACTAGCGGGGATCTACGAGCAGTACTTC.

The genes are TRBV12-3 or TRBV12-4 and TRBJ2-1; the D gene is possibly TRBD1 (5 bases). Trimming stripped 5 bases from V and 4 bases from J, with 33 bases between. The CDR3 length is 21 residues. CDR3 DNA: TGTGCCAGCAGTCAACGAAGGGGATTCGCCCTCCGTAATCCACAATACAATGAGCAGTTCTTC. Its protein is CASSQRRGFALRNPQYNEQFF.

This clone was counted many times. The chain links TRBV13 to TRBJ2-5; TRBD1 matches 7 bases. The CDR3 consists of 13 residues. Germline values: CDR1 PRHDT, CDR2 FYEKMQ (reference sequence). Unmatched junction bases numbered 4, after V lost 8 bases and J lost 1 base. CDR3 DNA sequence: TGTGCCAGCTCAGACAGGGCCCAAGAGACCCAGTACTTC. Its translation: CASSDRAQETQYF.